Shown below are 5 T cell receptor beta chains from a single sample sequenced in a study of regulatory T cells in long-lasting Graves disease. Time point indicated: newly diagnosed GD, antithyroid drugs for less than 3 months. PBMC-extracted RNA yielded the TCR library. Through Arm-PCR of CDR3 regions and iRepertoire HTBI primers, TCR beta libraries were built. TCRdb reprocessed the multiplex PCR reads via MiXCR and lists one record per CDR3 protein. The table lists approximately 470,000 distinct CDR3 sequences, around 15% of them singletons, with 12% in the top ten. In addition, the sample was reused for a study of T cells in Graves' hyperthyroidism and ophthalmopathy.

Material: peripheral blood mononuclear cells (PBMCs), obtained at new diagnosis, from a patient treated with antithyroid drugs. The source is a man in his forties with Graves disease.

This clonotype was recorded many times. The genes are TRBV28 and TRBJ1-6, with D maybe TRBD1 (6 bases). Per the germline V gene, CDR1 is MDHEN and CDR2 is SYDVKM. V lost 3 bases and J lost 7, with 13 bases in between. The CDR3 is 15 amino acids. The DNA for the CDR3 is TGTGCCAGCAGTTTGACAGGCCCACGGAATTCACCCCTCCACTTT. It translates to CASSLTGPRNSPLHF.

There are many counts of this clonotype. The V gene is TRBV11-2, the J gene TRBJ2-3; maybe TRBD2 (6 bases). V was pared by 0 bases and J by 4 bases, with 8 bases between. The germline CDR1 and CDR2 sequences are SGHAT and FQNNGV. The length of the CDR3 is 14 residues. CDR3 residues: CASSLEAGPDTQYF. The CDR3 region has the DNA TGTGCCAGCAGCTTAGAAGCGGGTCCAGATACGCAGTATTTT.

This clonotype has a handful of counts. The CDR3: CSARDKNEQFF. DNA of the CDR3: TGCAGTGCTAGAGATAAGAATGAGCAGTTCTTC. The chain is built from TRBV20-1 and TRBJ2-1; D gene unclear. CDR3 size: 11 residues. Trimming removed 0 bases from V and 7 bases from J, with 4 bases in between. CDR1 and CDR2 (germline): DFQATT, SNEGSKA (reference sequence).

At least ten counts were recorded for this clonotype. The chain has TRBV27 and TRBJ2-3, with 10 positions matching TRBD1. The CDR3 extends over 17 amino acids. The germline V gene encodes CDR1 MNHEY and CDR2 SMNVEV (reference sequence). J lost 1 base, V lost 4 bases, and 8 bases had no gene match. CDR3 DNA sequence: TGTGCCAGCAGTTCAAGGACAGGGGGTGTTCGCACAGATACGCAGTATTTT. Its translation: CASSSRTGGVRTDTQYF.

The sample holds many counts of this clonotype. The chain couples TRBV5-5 to TRBJ2-7; 7 bases are shared with TRBD2. CDR3 size: 16 residues. Looked up from germline, CDR1 is SGHKS and CDR2 is YYEKEE (reference sequence). Trimming removed 7 bases from V and 1 base from J; junction bases left unmatched: 14. In DNA form, the CDR3 reads TGTGCCAGCGCCCTTGGGCTAGCGGCCACTTCCTACGAGCAGTACTTC. Encoded protein: CASALGLAATSYEQYF.